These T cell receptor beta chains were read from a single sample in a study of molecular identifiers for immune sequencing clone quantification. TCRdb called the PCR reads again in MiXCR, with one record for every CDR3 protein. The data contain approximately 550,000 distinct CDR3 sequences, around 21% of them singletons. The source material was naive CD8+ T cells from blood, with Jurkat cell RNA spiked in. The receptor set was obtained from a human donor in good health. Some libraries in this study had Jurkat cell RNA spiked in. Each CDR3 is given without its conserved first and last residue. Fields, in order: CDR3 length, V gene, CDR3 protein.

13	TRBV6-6	ASTYMTGSGNTIY
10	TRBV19	ASGGIDTEAF
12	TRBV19	ASSMGRGCEKLF
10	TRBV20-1	SAWTGGTEAF
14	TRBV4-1	ASSQEKGRGGEKLF
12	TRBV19	ASRTGMSYNEQF
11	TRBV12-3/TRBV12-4	ASSFTGGDEQF
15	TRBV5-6	ASSLGGQRSMNTEAF
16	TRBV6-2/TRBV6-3	ASTSGTGPGSYNSPLH
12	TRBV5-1	ASSLYGKAYGYT
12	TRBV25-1	ASSVTGNTGELF
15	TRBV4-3	ASSQDWTGGRESEAF
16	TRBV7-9	ASSSPMGELSFPDTQY